The TCR beta chain under discussion was sequenced for a study of beta chain features in type 1 diabetes. Trimming cost V 7 bases and J 4 bases, with 11 bases left between them. The CDR3 is 13 residues long. Germline CDR1 reads SQVTM; CDR2 reads ANQGSEA. This clone was counted a single time. Its specificity is unknown. Reverse transcription of all isolated RNA meant that expressed TCRB transcripts were sequenced. Assay: immunoSEQ multiplex PCR; the TCRdb copy retains only in-frame clones and omits some. The data hold hundreds of thousands of clones, with about 14% observed a single time. Study-level results: Among all four CD4+ subsets, Type 1 diabetes patients had TCRB CDR3s that were moderately but significantly shorter.

The rearrangement uses TRBV29-1 and TRBJ1-6; D call uncertain. What was sequenced was naive CD4+ T cells from blood. This receptor was identified in a man aged 18 to 29 with type 1 diabetes. The CDR3 here is CSARAAYNSPLHF. The DNA for the CDR3 is TGCAGCGCTCGCGCAGCTTATAATTCACCCCTCCACTTT. The full variable domain, rest sourced from reference TRBV29-1 and TRBJ1-6, is SAVISQKPSRDICQRGTSLTIQCQVDSQVTMMFWYRQQPGQSLTLIATANQGSEATYESGFVIDKFPISRPNLTFSTLTVSNMSPEDSSIYLCSARAAYNSPLHFGNGTRLTVT.